What follows are 16 T cell receptor beta chains derived from one specimen sequenced in a study of blood T cell repertoires in COVID-19. The repertoire was sequenced with immunoSEQ multiplex PCR; TCRdb's copy has only in-frame clones and lacks some. The sample lists around 300,000 clones, about 85% occurring once. The specimen sequenced was peripheral blood. The receptors stem from a human donor in a cohort sampled during active COVID-19.

This chain uses TRBV12-3 or TRBV12-4 with TRBJ2-5; D is perhaps TRBD1 (5 bases). The CDR3 is 12 amino acids. Trimming took 4 bases from V and 5 from J, leaving 8 bases between them. The CDR3 protein is CASSWGRETQYF. DNA for the CDR3: TGTGCCAGCAGTTGGGGCCGGGAGACCCAGTACTTC.

The CDR3 reads CASSAIGGLGPYEQYF. The CDR3 DNA sequence: TGTGCCAGCAGTGCTATAGGGGGATTAGGACCCTACGAGCAGTACTTC. The chain carries TRBV25-1 and TRBJ2-7; weak D call: TRBD1 (6 bases). CDR1 and CDR2 (germline): MGHDK, SYGVNS. This CDR3 region has 16 residues. The V and J ends lost 4 bases and 2 bases respectively, with 18 bases between them.

This chain uses TRBV19 with TRBJ2-2; perhaps TRBD1 as D (6 bases). This CDR3 is built from 14 residues. The germline CDR1 and CDR2 sequences are LNHDA and SQIVND (reference sequence). Trimming pared 1 base from V and 6 bases from J, leaving 9 bases between. CDR3 coding DNA: TGTGCCAGTAGTATAGCCAACAGGGCCGGGGAGCTGTTTTTT. This sequence encodes CASSIANRAGELFF.

The chain couples TRBV19 to TRBJ2-7; D is undetermined. Germline CDR1 is LNHDA and CDR2 is SQIVND (reference sequence). The CDR3 has 14 amino acids. V shed 5 bases and J shed 2 bases, with 13 bases lying between them. Written as DNA, the CDR3 is TGTGCCAGTAGTTCTAGTATATTCCCCTACGAGCAGTACTTC. Its protein is CASSSSIFPYEQYF.

The chain links TRBV5-4 to TRBJ2-5; 13 bases are shared with TRBD2. The length of the CDR3 is 16 residues. Germline lookup yields CDR1 SGHNT and CDR2 YYREEE (reference sequence). Losses at the gene ends were 5 bases for V and 5 bases for J; bases not matched to a gene: 9. DNA of the CDR3: TGTGCCAGCAGACGCGGGACTAGCGGGATCGGGGAGACCCAGTACTTC. Amino acid sequence: CASRRGTSGIGETQYF.

The V and J genes are TRBV27 and TRBJ1-2; possible D gene TRBD1, 6 bases. V was clipped by 3 bases and J by 0 bases, with 11 bases between them. The CDR3 runs to 15 residues. In germline, CDR1 is MNHEY, CDR2 SMNVEV (reference sequence). CDR3 sequence: CASSFRGKANYGYTF. The CDR3 region has the DNA TGTGCCAGCAGTTTCAGGGGTAAAGCTAACTATGGCTACACCTTC.

The V and J genes are TRBV19 and TRBJ2-7; 11 nucleotides match TRBD2. CDR1 LNHDA and CDR2 SQIVND come from the germline V gene (reference sequence). V trimming: 7 bases; J trimming: 1 base; junction bases outside the gene matches: 3. The length of the CDR3 is 14 residues. CDR3 coding DNA: TGTGCCAGTAAGAGGACTAGCGGGTCCTACGAGCAGTACTTC. The encoded protein is CASKRTSGSYEQYF. The whole variable domain, remainder taken from reference TRBV19 and TRBJ2-7, is DGGITQSPKYLFRKEGQNVTLSCEQNLNHDAMYWYRQDPGQGLRLIYYSQIVNDFQKGDIAEGYSVSREKKESFPLTVTSAQKNPTAFYLCASKRTSGSYEQYFGPGTRLTVT.

CDR3 sequence reads: CASSSPSGADTQYF. CDR3 nucleotide sequence: TGTGCCAGCAGCTCCCCCTCCGGAGCAGATACGCAGTATTTT. V is TRBV7-6 and J is TRBJ2-3, with D hard to call. The CDR3 has 14 amino acids. Germline V CDR1 and CDR2: SGHVS, FNYEAQ. V lost 4 bases to trimming and J lost 4 bases, with 12 bases between them.

The chain uses TRBV5-8 and TRBJ2-2, with 7 bases matching TRBD2. The CDR3 contains 15 residues. The V gene's germline CDR1 is SGHTS and CDR2 YDEGEE. V lost 4 bases, J lost 5 bases, and 8 bases stayed unmatched. CDR3 in amino acids: CASSRDWRETGELFF. The CDR3 DNA sequence: TGTGCCAGCAGCCGGGACTGGCGGGAGACCGGGGAGCTGTTTTTT.

V usage is TRBV28 and J usage is TRBJ2-1; D call uncertain. Germline V gene sequence: CDR1 MDHEN, CDR2 SYDVKM. V lost 5 bases, J lost 5 bases, and 16 bases lay in between. The CDR3 runs to 15 residues. The CDR3 reads CASSRARSLDNEQFF. CDR3 in DNA: TGTGCCAGCAGTCGAGCACGTTCCCTTGACAATGAGCAGTTCTTC.

This chain uses TRBV18 with TRBJ1-1, with a tentative D call TRBD1 (6 bases). This CDR3 is built from 14 residues. The germline V gene encodes CDR1 KGHSH and CDR2 LQKENI. Trimming left V 1 base short and J 7 bases short, with 13 bases between. The CDR3 DNA follows: TGTGCCAGCTCACCACTTCAGGGGACGAATGAAGCTTTCTTT. Translation gives CASSPLQGTNEAFF.

V and J are TRBV27 and TRBJ2-1; 7 bases fit TRBD1. This CDR3 has 14 residues. Germline CDR1 and CDR2: MNHEY and SMNVEV (reference sequence). The V gene end was trimmed by 4 bases and the J gene end by 12 bases; junction bases not matched to a gene: 12. CDR3 nucleotide sequence: TGTGCCAGCAGTTCCGTGACAGGGTACCGCCGGCAGTTCTTC. Residues: CASSSVTGYRRQFF.

Concerning this clone itself: The same CDR3 also results from other DNA sequences found in this sample. The V and J genes are TRBV20-1 and TRBJ2-7; perhaps TRBD2 as D (6 bases). V shed 6 bases and J shed 2 bases, with 11 bases lying between them. Germline CDR1 DFQATT, CDR2 SNEGSKA (reference sequence). The CDR3 sequence is 12 residues long. CDR3 sequence: CSASSGTYEQYF. DNA of the CDR3: TGCAGTGCAAGTAGCGGTACCTACGAGCAGTACTTC.

This clone showed up just a few times. The chain is built from TRBV6-2 or TRBV6-3 and TRBJ1-2; no clear D. Germline CDR1 reads MNHEY; CDR2 reads SVGEGT. The ends were cut back, 6 bases at V and 4 bases at J, with 9 bases in the middle. This CDR3 has 12 amino acids. CDR3 in DNA: TGTGCCAGCAGCCAACTTATCTATGGCTACACCTTC. Protein product: CASSQLIYGYTF.

This chain uses TRBV7-9 with TRBJ2-2, with 7 bases matching TRBD2. There are 16 residues in the CDR3. V dropped 5 bases and J dropped 4; count of bases not matched to a gene: 10. The germline gives CDR1 SEHNR, CDR2 FQNEAQ (reference sequence). The CDR3 region is CASSPIAGHLTGELFF. Written as DNA, the CDR3 is TGTGCCAGCAGCCCAATAGCGGGCCACCTCACCGGGGAGCTGTTTTTT.

The chain is built from TRBV4-1 and TRBJ2-1; TRBD2 matches 11 bases. Germline loops: CDR1 MGHRA, CDR2 YSYEKL. With 8 bases clipped from V and 6 bases from J, the junction kept 12 bases outside the gene matches. The CDR3 has 16 amino acids. CDR3 sequence reads: CASREIAGGPINEQFF. DNA for the CDR3: TGCGCCAGCCGCGAAATAGCGGGAGGGCCGATCAATGAGCAGTTCTTC.